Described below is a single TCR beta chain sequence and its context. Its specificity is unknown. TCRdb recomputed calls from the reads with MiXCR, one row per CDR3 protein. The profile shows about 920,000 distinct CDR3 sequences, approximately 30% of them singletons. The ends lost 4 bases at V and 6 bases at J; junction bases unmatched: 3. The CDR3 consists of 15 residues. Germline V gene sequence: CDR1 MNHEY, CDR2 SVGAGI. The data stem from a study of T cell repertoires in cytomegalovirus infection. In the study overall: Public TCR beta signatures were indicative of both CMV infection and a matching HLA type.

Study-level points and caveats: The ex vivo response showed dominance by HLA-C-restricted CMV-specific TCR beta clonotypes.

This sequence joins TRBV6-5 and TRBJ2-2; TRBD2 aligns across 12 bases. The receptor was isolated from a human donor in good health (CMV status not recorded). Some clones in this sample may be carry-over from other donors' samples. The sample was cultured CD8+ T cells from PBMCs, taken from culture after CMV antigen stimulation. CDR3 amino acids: CASSLTSGRAGELFF. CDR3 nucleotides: TGTGCCAGCAGTTTGACTAGCGGGAGAGCCGGGGAGCTGTTTTTT.